Following are 9 T cell receptor beta chains from one sample sequenced in a study of type 1 regulatory T cells. TCRdb recomputed calls from the reads with MiXCR, one row per CDR3 protein. The sample has some 89,000 distinct CDR3 sequences; 25% to 40% are singletons. The sequencing sample was made of CD4+ T cells, either the whole sample or a sorted fraction (not recorded which). These receptors were taken from a human donor in good health.

This chain uses TRBV4-1 with TRBJ1-6, with 10 bases that match TRBD1. This CDR3 has 18 residues. Trimming took 4 bases from V and 5 from J; bases not matched to a gene: 11. Germline V CDR1 and CDR2: MGHRA, YSYEKL. CDR3 protein: CASSLGQGPAVDNSPLHF. CDR3 in DNA: TGCGCCAGCAGCCTGGGACAGGGGCCCGCGGTGGATAATTCACCCCTCCACTTT.

Only a few counts were recorded for this clonotype. The chain links TRBV20-1 to TRBJ2-3; D is unclear. The CDR3 spans 13 residues. The V gene lost 0 bases and the J gene lost 2 bases, with 6 bases spanning the gap. Per germline, CDR1 DFQATT and CDR2 SNEGSKA (reference sequence). The CDR3 here is CSARDHPTDTQYF. In DNA, the CDR3 is TGCAGTGCTAGAGATCATCCCACAGATACGCAGTATTTT.

V usage is TRBV12-3 or TRBV12-4 and J usage is TRBJ1-5; perhaps TRBD1 as D (6 bases). This CDR3 region has 17 residues. V was shortened by 4 bases and J by 6 bases, with 22 bases between the two germline ends. The CDR3 spells CASSSWAQGGLGQPQHF. The CDR3 DNA reads as TGTGCCAGCAGTTCTTGGGCACAGGGCGGTTTGGGTCAGCCCCAGCATTTT.

This clonotype was recorded a few times. The rearrangement links TRBV7-2 to TRBJ1-1, with a possible D match to TRBD1 (6 bases). The ends were cut back, 5 bases at V and 3 bases at J, with 10 bases in the middle. The CDR3 extends over 13 amino acids. Per the germline V gene, CDR1 is SGHTA and CDR2 is FQGNSA. The CDR3, as DNA: TGTGCCAGCAGCCGGAGGACAGACACTGAAGCTTTCTTT. Amino acids: CASSRRTDTEAFF.

V and J are TRBV3-2 and TRBJ1-4; no check of the table's D call, TRBD1, against the DNA was made. TRBV3-2 is noted as a pseudogene. This CDR3 spans 15 amino acids. CDR3 in amino acids: CASSRSMGASEKLFF. The DNA of the CDR3 is TGTGCCAGCAGCCGGTCTATGGGGGCGAGTGAAAAACTGTTTTTT.

The chain carries TRBV20-1 and TRBJ2-7, with 8 bases lining up with TRBD2. V lost 4 bases to trimming and J lost 2 bases; unmatched junction nucleotides: 10. This CDR3 contains 15 residues. CDR1 is DFQATT, CDR2 SNEGSKA, per germline (reference sequence). The CDR3 sequence: CSAIKSELAAYEQYF. The CDR3 region has the DNA TGCAGTGCTATTAAGTCCGAACTAGCGGCCTACGAGCAGTACTTC.

The table lists this clonotype with a few counts. The chain recombines TRBV7-9 with TRBJ2-7; unclear D gene. The CDR3 sequence is 17 residues long. CDR1 and CDR2 from the germline V gene are SEHNR and FQNEAQ (reference sequence). V was shortened by 0 bases and J by 3 bases, with 18 bases between the two germline ends. CDR3 loop: CASSLAALSEGYYEQYF. CDR3 nucleotide sequence: TGTGCCAGCAGCTTAGCGGCTTTGTCAGAAGGGTACTACGAGCAGTACTTC.

This clonotype was found a few times. The genes are TRBV5-1 and TRBJ1-6; 9 bases are a match to TRBD1. From germline, CDR1 is SGHRS and CDR2 YFSETQ. After removal of 4 bases from V and 10 bases from J, the junction contained 9 bases not matched to a gene. The length of the CDR3 is 15 residues. In DNA form, the CDR3 reads TGCGCCAGCAGCCCGATGACAGGGGGGGACTCACCCCTCCACTTT. It specifies CASSPMTGGDSPLHF.

The V and J genes are TRBV6-2 or TRBV6-3 and TRBJ1-2; the D is unclear. Germline CDR1 reads MNHEY; CDR2 reads SVGEGT. Trimming took 4 bases from V and 4 from J, leaving 10 bases between them. This CDR3 spans 13 amino acids. CDR3 residues: CASSLRQTYGYTF. The CDR3 nucleotides are TGTGCCAGCAGTTTAAGGCAGACCTATGGCTACACCTTC.